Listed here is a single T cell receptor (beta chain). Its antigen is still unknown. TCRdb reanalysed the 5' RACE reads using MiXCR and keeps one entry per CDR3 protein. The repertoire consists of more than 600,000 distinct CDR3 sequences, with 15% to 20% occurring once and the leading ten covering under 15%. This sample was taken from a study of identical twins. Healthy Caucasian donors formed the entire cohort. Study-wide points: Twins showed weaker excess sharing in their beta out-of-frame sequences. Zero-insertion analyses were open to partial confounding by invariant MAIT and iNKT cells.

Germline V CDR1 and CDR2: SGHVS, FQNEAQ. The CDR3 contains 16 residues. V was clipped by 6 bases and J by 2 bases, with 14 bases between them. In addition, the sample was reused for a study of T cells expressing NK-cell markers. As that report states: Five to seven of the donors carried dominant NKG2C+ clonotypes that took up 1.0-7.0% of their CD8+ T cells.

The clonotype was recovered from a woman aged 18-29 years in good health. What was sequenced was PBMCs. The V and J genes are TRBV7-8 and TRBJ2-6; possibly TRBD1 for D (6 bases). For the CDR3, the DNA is TGTGCCAGCAGACGAACCACAGGGCCTGGGGCCAACGTCCTGACTTTC. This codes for CASRRTTGPGANVLTF.